Reported below is one T cell receptor beta chain. Its antigen is unknown. No base-level quality is on record; no much larger clone is a single base apart. Sorted unstimulated T cells and proliferating T cells recovered from mixed lymphocyte reactions underwent TCRbeta CDR3 sequencing. Fresh whole blood from roughly 10 HLA-typed healthy donors was used to isolate PBMCs. The CDR3 has 12 amino acids, counting the end cysteine and phenylalanine. The kept DNA is CDR3 alone, 36 bases in frame from the first base. Between the V and J ends, shortened by 11 bases and 8 bases respectively, the junction contains 18 bases. As encoded in the germline V gene, CDR1 is ENHRY while CDR2 is SYGVKD. This sample stems from a study of siplizumab effects on memory and regulatory T cells (dated by TCRdb to the late 2010s). Study-level background: The effect of the anti-CD2 antibody siplizumab on alloreactive T-cell subsets was examined in allogeneic mixed lymphocyte reactions constructed from human PBMCs. Overall results and qualifications from the work: Greater diversity appeared to be present in unstimulated naive T cells than in memory T cells, and a substantial contribution to the alloresponse seemed to be made by naive cells. Siplizumab significantly lowered the cumulative frequency of alloreactive sequences that could be traced to unstimulated CD4+ memory T cells. A naive or memory phenotype could not be assigned to roughly 75-96% of proliferating CD4+ or CD8+ clones. Whether proliferating Tregs from siplizumab cultures actually had suppressive function was not functionally confirmed. Because sequences below about 10^-5 frequency were poorly captured, only a minor fraction of alloreactive clones could be mapped to unstimulated subsets. In reactions with siplizumab, an average of around 70% of mappable alloreactive CD4+ clones were Treg-derived, compared with 26.9% in control reactions.

Library construction relied on the immunoSEQ multiplex PCR assay. Some 100,000 TCR templates per sample were assayed by the deep sequencing platform. Genomic DNA extracted from sorted T cells was the material used for TCRbeta CDR3 sequencing. On the study's bioinformatics: The R programming language was used for clonal analysis of the TCRbeta CDR3 data. Alloreactive CD4+ and CD8+ clones were identified by comparing unstimulated samples to CFSE-low samples taken after the reaction. By matching sequences to the repertoires of sorted unstimulated Treg and non-Treg cells, each alloreactive CD4+ clone was assigned a regulatory or non-regulatory origin. Here the immuneACCESS table is served through TCRdb, limited to in-frame sequences with V and J called. Missing clones are a known gap in these copies; in checked studies unresolved V genes cover under half, and the rest lacks a known reason. That table supplies the V and J calls and clone size; D and trimming were determined from the DNA. Counted in this sample were more than 95,000 clones; just over 90% of them appeared once. Of the sample, about 0.32% falls within the top ten clones.

This clonotype originated in a human donor in good health. In this chain, TRBV10-3 is recombined with TRBJ1-2; the D segment could be TRBD1, given 5 matching bases. Sequencing input: CD4+ T cells sorted from blood. CDR3 protein: CAAGGGIGGYTF. The nucleotides are TGTGCCGCGGGGGGGGGAATCGGCGGCTACACCTTC.